The clone carrying this TCR beta chain was observed at least ten times. Its antigen is unidentified. PBMCs stored at -80 C, 2 million in total, were the source of the unsorted libraries. The CDR3 runs to 16 residues. Germline assignment: CDR1 SGHTA and CDR2 FQGNSA. V lost 3 bases and J 3 bases, leaving 15 bases between the germline ends. These data come from a study of neurological immune-mediated disorders. General study points: In HTLV-1-associated myelopathy, TCR clonal expansion was greatest, and in multiple sclerosis it was least, below healthy controls.

In every sequencing run, more than 200 million TCR-beta sequences were generated from 15-18 subjects. TCRdb reanalysed the 5' RACE reads using MiXCR and keeps one entry per CDR3 protein. The table shows tens of thousands of distinct CDR3 sequences, with roughly 3.2% occurring only once. The receptor was isolated from a woman aged 45-65 years with multiple sclerosis. The gene calls are TRBV7-2 and TRBJ1-3; no reliable D call. The specimen sequenced was PBMCs. The CDR3 is CASSLAEGLVGNTIYF. CDR3 DNA: TGTGCCAGCAGCTTGGCGGAGGGTCTCGTTGGAAACACCATATATTTT.